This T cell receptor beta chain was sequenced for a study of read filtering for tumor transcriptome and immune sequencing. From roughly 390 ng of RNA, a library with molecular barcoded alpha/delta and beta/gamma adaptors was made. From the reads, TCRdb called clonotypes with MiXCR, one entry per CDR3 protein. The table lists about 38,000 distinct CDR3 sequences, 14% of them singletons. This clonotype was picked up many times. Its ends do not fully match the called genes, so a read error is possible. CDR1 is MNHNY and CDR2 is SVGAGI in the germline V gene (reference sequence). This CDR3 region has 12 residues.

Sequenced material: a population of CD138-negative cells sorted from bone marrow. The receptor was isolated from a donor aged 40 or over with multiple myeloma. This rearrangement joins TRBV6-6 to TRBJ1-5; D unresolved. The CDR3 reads CASSSPNRPQHF. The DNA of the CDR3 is TGTGCCAGCAGTAGTCCTAATCGGCCCCAGCATTTT.